Given below is one TCR beta chain in context. The antigen it recognizes is unknown. No qualities accompany the bases; no much larger clone lies one base away. The CDR3 starts with the cysteine, ends with the phenylalanine, and has 18 residues. Kept here is only the CDR3 DNA, which spans 54 bases and is read in frame from base 1. The germline V gene (reference sequence) specifies GTSNPN as CDR1 and SVGIG as CDR2. Cut back by 5 bases and 3 bases, the V and J ends lie 26 bases apart. These data come from a study of PD-L1 blockade in urothelial cancer (dated by TCRdb to about 2017). Concerning the study at large: Therapy was started in the mid-2010s for all patients, and atezolizumab 1,200 mg was administered intravenously every 3 weeks. About 90% of the 29 patients were males with bladder-origin urothelial cancer, and about 65% of the roughly 30 reported a prior smoking history. An ECOG performance status of 0 or 1 was recorded for the patients, and 0 to 3 prior chemotherapy regimens had been received by the patients. Blood samples were analyzed at 3 weeks after treatment start (second dose) and at 6 weeks after treatment start. Blood samples gave median yields of about 150,000 T cells and some 80,000 unique TCRs, along with a median clonality of 0.080. The study was an exploratory multi-omic analysis of somatic, immune and clinical correlates of response to PD-L1 blockade with atezolizumab in urothelial cancer. Pretreatment tumor samples and matched peripheral blood, collected serially before and after atezolizumab treatment, underwent TCR sequencing. Durable clinical benefit meant progression-free survival longer than 6 months, and TCR features were also tested against progression-free and overall survival. Whole exome sequencing and RNA sequencing of pretreatment tumors were performed alongside TCR sequencing in the same patients. Durable clinical benefit was achieved by nine patients but not by the remaining 20. Just over 28 patients had pretreatment blood TCR-seq, some 24 had at least one posttreatment blood collection, and some 24 had tumor TCR-seq.

The intended sense of this specimen's time point label: pretreatment peripheral blood. A total of 29 patients with locally advanced or metastatic urothelial carcinoma, treated at Memorial Sloan Kettering on a trial protocol, made up the cohort. Peripheral blood mononuclear cells were collected pretreatment and during treatment, with between 1 and 8 total time points per patient. The Qiagen DNeasy Blood extraction kit was used to purify genomic DNA from total PBMCs and from tumor samples. PBMCs were collected pretreatment and during treatment, and were isolated and stored as previously described. Synthetic TCR analog templates were spiked into each PCR to estimate absolute template abundance from read counts. The immunoSEQ assay was used to amplify TCRbeta CDR3 regions from genomic DNA with bias-controlled V and J gene primers. Sequencing of rearranged TCRbeta segments was performed at approximately 20X coverage. Regarding the original processing steps: Clustering was used to correct sequencing errors, and CDR3s were annotated against IMGT to assign V, D and J genes. Only productive TCRbeta rearrangements were used in downstream analyses, excluding out-of-frame or stop-codon sequences. To compute clonality, Shannon entropy was normalized by the log of the number of unique productive sequences and then subtracted from one. Clones differing between time points or between blood and tumor were identified using Fisher's exact test with Benjamini-Hochberg correction, with an adjusted p below 0.01 applied as the threshold. TCRdb retrieved this table from immuneACCESS and kept in-frame rearrangements only. Not all clones are present; in checked studies, unresolved V genes account for under half, and no reason is known for the remainder. V and J calls plus clone size are reproduced from that table; the DNA served to infer D and trimming. The sample table holds approximately 50,000 clones, of which 84% were seen once. The ten largest clones represent 1% to 1.5% of the sample.

Summary of the overall study and its limitations: At 3 weeks after the start of treatment, tumor-associated TCR clones in peripheral blood had expanded more in patients with durable benefit (n ≈ 24, p = 0.022). Small sample size (n ≈ 28) and many exploratory analyses mean the results are intended to be hypothesis-generating. A pretreatment peripheral blood TCR clonality below the median was linked to improved progression-free and overall survival.

Here the chain combines TRBV30 and TRBJ2-4; perhaps TRBD2 is the D gene, with 6 bases matching. This material consisted of PBMCs, taken around atezolizumab (anti-PD-L1) treatment. The receptor comes from a man aged 45-65 years with urothelial cancer. The nucleotide sequence reads as follows: TGTGCCTGGGTCCTAGCGCGGGGCCCGCAGACGGGCAAAAACATTCAGTACTTC. It translates to CAWVLARGPQTGKNIQYF.